This is a list of T cell receptor beta chains from one sample in a study of identifying expanded T cells in peripheral blood. Profiled with immunoSEQ multiplex PCR; TCRdb holds only in-frame clones, not every one. This sample has some 130,000 clones, with 75% to 90% found just once. The sample was blood. Receptor source: a person aged 18 to 70 in good health. The CDR3 runs from the conserved cysteine through the conserved F or W. D genes are given only for firm matches. A row's size may be missing; if present it is once, few, many or a size class.

CASSLSAQGNKNIQYF,TGTGCCAGCAGTTTATCGGCACAGGGTAACAAAAACATTCAGTACTTC,-,16,TRBJ2-4,-,TRBV27
CASSQEGGGTGTEAFF,TGTGCCAGCAGCCAAGAAGGAGGGGGAACGGGGACTGAAGCTTTCTTT,-,16,TRBJ1-1,-,TRBV4-2
CASSLVQGSNEKLFF,TGTGCCAGCAGCTTAGTGCAGGGCTCTAATGAAAAACTGTTTTTT,once,15,TRBJ1-4,-,TRBV7-6
CASSPQTGGQETQYF,TGCGCCAGCAGCCCACAGACAGGGGGCCAAGAGACCCAGTACTTC,few,15,TRBJ2-5,TRBD1,TRBV5-1
CASSVSLNQPQHF,TGTGCCAGCAGTGTTAGCTTGAATCAGCCCCAGCATTTT,few,13,TRBJ1-5,-,TRBV2
CASSSRQVGEQFF,TGTGCCAGCAGTTCGCGACAGGTCGGGGAGCAGTTCTTC,-,13,TRBJ2-1,-,TRBV7-7
CASSLRASGLQTYEQYF,TGTGCCAGCTCACTAAGGGCGAGTGGGCTCCAAACCTACGAGCAGTACTTC,-,17,TRBJ2-7,-,TRBV18
CASRGQRQETQYF,TGTGCCAGTAGGGGTCAGCGCCAAGAGACCCAGTACTTC,-,13,TRBJ2-5,-,TRBV19
CASSAGGRGYTF,TGTGCCAGCAGTGCGGGGGGCCGTGGCTACACCTTC,-,12,TRBJ1-2,-,TRBV2
CASSITDRYEQYF,TGTGCCAGCAGCATAACAGACCGCTACGAGCAGTACTTC,-,13,TRBJ2-7,-,TRBV5-6
CASSVSPGTSGGDSYEQYF,TGTGCCAGCAGCGTAAGTCCCGGGACTAGCGGGGGGGATAGCTACGAGCAGTACTTC,-,19,TRBJ2-7,TRBD2,TRBV7-9
CASERQGVGNQPQHF,TGCGCCAGCGAACGACAGGGGGTTGGGAATCAGCCCCAGCATTTT,-,15,TRBJ1-5,TRBD1,TRBV5-1